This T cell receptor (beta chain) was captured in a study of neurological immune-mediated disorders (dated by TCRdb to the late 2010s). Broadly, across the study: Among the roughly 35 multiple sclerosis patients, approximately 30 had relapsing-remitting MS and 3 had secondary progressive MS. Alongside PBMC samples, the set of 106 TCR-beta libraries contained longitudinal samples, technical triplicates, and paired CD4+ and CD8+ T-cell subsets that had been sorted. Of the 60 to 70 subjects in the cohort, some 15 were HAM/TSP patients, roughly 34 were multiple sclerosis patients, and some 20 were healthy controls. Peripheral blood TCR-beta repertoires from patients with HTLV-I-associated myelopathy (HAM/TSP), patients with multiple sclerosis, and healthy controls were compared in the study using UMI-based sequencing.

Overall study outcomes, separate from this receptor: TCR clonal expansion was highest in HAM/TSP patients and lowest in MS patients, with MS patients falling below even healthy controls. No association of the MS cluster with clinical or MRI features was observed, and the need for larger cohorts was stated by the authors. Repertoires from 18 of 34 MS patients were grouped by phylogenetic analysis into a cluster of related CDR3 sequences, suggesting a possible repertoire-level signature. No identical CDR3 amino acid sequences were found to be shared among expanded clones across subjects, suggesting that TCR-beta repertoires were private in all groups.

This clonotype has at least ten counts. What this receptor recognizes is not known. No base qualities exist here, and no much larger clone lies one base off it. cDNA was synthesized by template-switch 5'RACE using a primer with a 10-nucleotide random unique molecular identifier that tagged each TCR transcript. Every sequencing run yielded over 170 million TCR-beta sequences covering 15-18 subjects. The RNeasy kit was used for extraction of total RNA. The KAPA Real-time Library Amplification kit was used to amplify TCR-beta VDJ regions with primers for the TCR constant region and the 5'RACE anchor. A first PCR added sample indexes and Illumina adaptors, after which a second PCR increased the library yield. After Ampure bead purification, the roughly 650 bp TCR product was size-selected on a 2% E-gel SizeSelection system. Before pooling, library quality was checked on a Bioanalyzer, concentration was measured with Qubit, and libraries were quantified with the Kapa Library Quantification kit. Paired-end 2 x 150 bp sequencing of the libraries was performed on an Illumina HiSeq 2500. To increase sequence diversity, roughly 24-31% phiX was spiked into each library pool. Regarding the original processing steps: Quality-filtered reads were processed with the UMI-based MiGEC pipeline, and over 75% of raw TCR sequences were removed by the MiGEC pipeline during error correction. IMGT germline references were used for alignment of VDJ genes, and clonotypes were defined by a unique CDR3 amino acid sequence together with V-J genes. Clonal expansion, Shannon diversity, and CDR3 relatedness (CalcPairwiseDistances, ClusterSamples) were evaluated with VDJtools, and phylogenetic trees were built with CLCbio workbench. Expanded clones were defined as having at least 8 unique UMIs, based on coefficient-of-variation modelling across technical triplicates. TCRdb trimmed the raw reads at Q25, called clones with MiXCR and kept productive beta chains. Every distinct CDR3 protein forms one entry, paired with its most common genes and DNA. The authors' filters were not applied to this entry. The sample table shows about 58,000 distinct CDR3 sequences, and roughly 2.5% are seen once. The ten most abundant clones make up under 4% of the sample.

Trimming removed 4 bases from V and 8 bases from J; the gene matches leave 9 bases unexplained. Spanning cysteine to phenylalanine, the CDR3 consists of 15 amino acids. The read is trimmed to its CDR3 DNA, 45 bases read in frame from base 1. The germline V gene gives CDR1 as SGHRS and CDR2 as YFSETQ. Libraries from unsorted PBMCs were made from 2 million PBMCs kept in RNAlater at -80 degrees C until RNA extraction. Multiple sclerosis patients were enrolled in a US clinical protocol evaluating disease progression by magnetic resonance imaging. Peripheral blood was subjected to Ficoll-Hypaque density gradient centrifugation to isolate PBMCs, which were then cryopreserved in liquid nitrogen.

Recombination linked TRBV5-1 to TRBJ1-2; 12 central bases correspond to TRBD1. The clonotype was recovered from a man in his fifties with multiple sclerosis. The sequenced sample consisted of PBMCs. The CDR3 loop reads CASSLAGTGGEGYTF. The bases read TGCGCCAGCAGCCTGGCCGGGACAGGGGGCGAAGGCTACACCTTC.